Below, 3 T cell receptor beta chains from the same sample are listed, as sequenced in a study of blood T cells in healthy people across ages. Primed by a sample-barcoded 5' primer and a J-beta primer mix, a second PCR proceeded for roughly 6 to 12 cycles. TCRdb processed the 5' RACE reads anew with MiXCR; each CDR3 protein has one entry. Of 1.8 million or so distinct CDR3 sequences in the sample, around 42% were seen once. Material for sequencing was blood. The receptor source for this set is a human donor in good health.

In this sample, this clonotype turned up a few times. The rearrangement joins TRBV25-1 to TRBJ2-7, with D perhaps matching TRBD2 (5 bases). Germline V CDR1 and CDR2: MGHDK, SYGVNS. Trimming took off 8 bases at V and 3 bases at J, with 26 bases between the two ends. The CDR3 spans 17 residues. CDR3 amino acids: CASGQQHLGSENYEQYF. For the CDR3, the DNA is TGTGCCAGCGGGCAACAGCATCTAGGGAGCGAAAACTACGAGCAGTACTTC.

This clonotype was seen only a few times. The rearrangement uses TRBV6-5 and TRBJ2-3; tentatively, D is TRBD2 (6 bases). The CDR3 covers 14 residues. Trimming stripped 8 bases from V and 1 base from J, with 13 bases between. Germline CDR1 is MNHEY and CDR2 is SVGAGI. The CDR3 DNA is TGTGCCAGCCGACGGGACTCAGGCACAGATACGCAGTATTTT. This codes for CASRRDSGTDTQYF.

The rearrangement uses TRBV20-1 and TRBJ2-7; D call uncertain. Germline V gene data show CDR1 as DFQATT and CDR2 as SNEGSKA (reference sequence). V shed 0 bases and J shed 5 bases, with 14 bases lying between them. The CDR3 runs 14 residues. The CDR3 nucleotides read TGCAGTGCTAGAGATACCCTAGGTGTAAACGAGCAGTACTTC. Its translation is CSARDTLGVNEQYF.